The 24 T cell receptor beta chains in this list originate from one sample, sequenced in a study of T cells in Graves' hyperthyroidism and ophthalmopathy. Amplified TCR beta CDR3 regions came from RNA transcripts. The HTBI set primed first-round TCR CDR3 RT-PCR. MiXCR was run by TCRdb on the multiplex PCR reads, yielding one entry per CDR3 protein. The sample yields under 400,000 distinct CDR3 sequences, roughly 17% seen once. Sequencing used blood. The source of these receptors is a man younger than 40 with Graves' hyperthyroidism.

This clonotype was detected many times. The rearrangement joins TRBV7-9 to TRBJ1-1; D remains unclear. Trimming left V 5 bases short and J 4 bases short, with 8 bases between. Looked up from germline, CDR1 is SEHNR and CDR2 is FQNEAQ (reference sequence). This CDR3 spans 12 amino acids. CDR3 DNA: TGTGCCAGCAGCAGGACGGCCACTGAAGCTTTCTTT. Translating it yields CASSRTATEAFF.

At least ten counts were recorded for this clonotype. This chain uses TRBV19 with TRBJ1-1, with a tentative D call TRBD1 (5 bases). Germline V CDR1 and CDR2: LNHDA, SQIVND (reference sequence). There are 13 residues in the CDR3. Between the trimmed V and J ends, which lost 6 bases and 0 bases, there was a span of 8 bases. This chain's CDR3 is CASRLTVNTEAFF. CDR3 DNA sequence: TGTGCCAGTAGACTGACAGTGAACACTGAAGCTTTCTTT.

In DNA form, the CDR3 reads TGTGCCAGCAGTTATACAGGGGGCACTGAAGCTTTCTTT. Its translation: CASSYTGGTEAFF. The chain combines TRBV12-3 or TRBV12-4 with TRBJ1-1; 8 nucleotides line up with TRBD1. V dropped 4 bases and J dropped 4; count of bases not matched to a gene: 2. The CDR3 is 13 residues long.

V is TRBV4-1 and J is TRBJ2-1; 9 bases map to TRBD2. Losses at the gene ends were 3 bases for V and 10 bases for J; bases not matched to a gene: 13. CDR1 MGHRA and CDR2 YSYEKL come from the germline V gene. The CDR3 covers 16 residues. The CDR3 coding sequence is TGCGCCAGCAGCCATCGGACTAGCGTGGGCAACCCGGAGCAGTTCTTC. It translates to CASSHRTSVGNPEQFF.

The chain is built from TRBV6-4 and TRBJ2-3; TRBD2 matches 15 bases. Trimming took 8 bases from V and 6 from J; bases not matched to a gene: 0. CDR1 is MRHNA, CDR2 SNTAGT, per germline. The CDR3 totals 13 residues. DNA for the CDR3: TGTGCCAGCGGGACTAGCGGGAGGGATACGCAGTATTTT. Its translation: CASGTSGRDTQYF.

This clonotype was seen ten or more times. The chain uses TRBV18 and TRBJ1-1; 7 nucleotides match TRBD1. CDR1 KGHSH and CDR2 LQKENI come from the germline V gene. V lost 3 bases and J lost 5; bases outside the gene matches: 6. The CDR3 extends over 14 amino acids. The chain's CDR3 is CASSPPGGQTEAFF. The CDR3 DNA is TGTGCCAGCTCACCCCCAGGGGGTCAGACTGAAGCTTTCTTT.

V is TRBV9 and J is TRBJ2-1; D may correspond to TRBD1 or TRBD2 (5 bases each). The CDR3 consists of 15 residues. CDR1 SGDLS and CDR2 YYNGEE come from the germline V gene. The germline V and J ends were trimmed by 0 bases and 2 bases, with 9 bases remaining between them. This CDR3 reads CASSVGGSAYNEQFF. The CDR3 nucleotides read TGTGCCAGCAGCGTAGGGGGGTCTGCCTACAATGAGCAGTTCTTC.

This chain uses TRBV10-3 with TRBJ2-1; perhaps TRBD1 as D (6 bases). The CDR3 runs to 16 residues. CDR1 is ENHRY and CDR2 is SYGVKD in the germline V gene. V was cut by 4 bases and J by 8 bases, with 21 bases left in between. CDR3 DNA: TGTGCCATCAGTGGGCAGACAGGTCTCCTAGGGGATGAGCAGTTCTTC. It codes for CAISGQTGLLGDEQFF.

This clonotype has at least ten counts. This chain connects TRBV15 to TRBJ1-5, with D hard to call. The CDR3 sequence is 15 residues long. Germline CDR1 is LNHNV and CDR2 is YYDKDF (reference sequence). Trimming stripped 1 base from V and 0 bases from J, with 7 bases between. The CDR3 reads CATSRGSVSNQPQHF. The CDR3 DNA is TGTGCCACCAGCAGAGGGTCAGTTAGCAATCAGCCCCAGCATTTT.

This clonotype occurred a few times. The chain recombines TRBV10-3 with TRBJ2-1, with TRBD2 matching over 9 bases. The CDR3 is 14 amino acids. Germline V gives CDR1 ENHRY, CDR2 SYGVKD. V was clipped by 8 bases and J by 7 bases; unmatched bases: 9. DNA for the CDR3: TGTGCCATCGCCCAGCGGGAGGCCATGAATGAGCAGTTCTTC. Amino acid sequence: CAIAQREAMNEQFF.

This clonotype was seen many times. V usage is TRBV5-8 and J usage is TRBJ2-3; 9 bases are shared with TRBD2. The CDR3 sequence is 16 residues long. J gave up 5 bases and V 2 bases, and 9 bases lay outside the gene matches. The V gene's germline CDR1 is SGHTS and CDR2 YDEGEE. CDR3 nucleotides: TGTGCCAGCAGCTTAAGATCTAGCGGGACGGGAGATACGCAGTATTTT. Its translation: CASSLRSSGTGDTQYF.

This clonotype has a count of ten or more. The J gene is TRBJ1-1, the V gene TRBV27, with TRBD1 identical over 10 bases. The V segment lost 3 bases and the J segment 1 base; nucleotides outside the gene matches: 2. CDR3 length: 15 residues. The germline V gene has CDR1 MNHEY and CDR2 SMNVEV (reference sequence). The CDR3 DNA reads TGTGCCAGCAGTTTCGGACAGGGGGGGAACACTGAAGCTTTCTTT. This encodes CASSFGQGGNTEAFF.

The chain is built from TRBV12-5 and TRBJ1-5, with D perhaps TRBD1 (6 bases). In germline, CDR1 is LGHNT, CDR2 FRNRAP. Trimming removed 3 bases from V and 0 bases from J, with 15 bases in between. The CDR3 is made up of 17 amino acids. As DNA, the CDR3 is TGTGCTAGTGGTTTTTTCGGGACACGTTATAGCAATCAGCCCCAGCATTTT. Residues: CASGFFGTRYSNQPQHF.

The chain joins TRBV6-2 or TRBV6-3 to TRBJ2-2; 12 bases are a match to TRBD1. Germline lookup yields CDR1 MNHEY and CDR2 SVGEGT. CDR3 length: 14 residues. V was pared by 6 bases and J by 5 bases, with 1 base of the junction left unmatched. For the CDR3, the DNA is TGTGCCAGCAGGGGACAGGGGGCGACCGGGGAGCTGTTTTTT. Amino acid sequence: CASRGQGATGELFF.

This clonotype appeared many times. This CDR3 is CASSSVGGEADTQYF. As DNA, the CDR3 is TGTGCCAGCAGTTCTGTGGGGGGCGAGGCAGATACGCAGTATTTT. This chain joins TRBV28 and TRBJ2-3, with D possibly being TRBD1 or TRBD2 (6 bases each). Germline V gene sequence: CDR1 MDHEN, CDR2 SYDVKM. Trimming shortened V by 4 bases and J by 4 bases, and 15 bases separated the two germline ends. This CDR3 spans 15 amino acids. Filled out from reference TRBV28 and TRBJ2-3, the complete variable domain reads DVKVTQSSRYLVKRTGEKVFLECVQDMDHENMFWYRQDPGLGLRLIYFSYDVKMKEKGDIPEGYSVSREKKERFSLILESASTNQTSMYLCASSSVGGEADTQYFGPGTRLTVL.

At least ten counts were recorded for this clonotype. This chain links TRBV20-1 with TRBJ2-3; 9 bases are shared with TRBD2. CDR3 size: 16 residues. V lost 3 bases to trimming and J lost 2 bases; unmatched junction nucleotides: 9. Germline lookup yields CDR1 DFQATT and CDR2 SNEGSKA (reference sequence). Here the CDR3 reads CSARESLAGFTDTQYF. CDR3 nucleotides: TGCAGTGCTAGGGAATCCCTAGCGGGATTCACAGATACGCAGTATTTT.

This clonotype appeared many times. This sequence joins TRBV7-3 and TRBJ1-3; TRBD1 is a possible D gene (6 bases). V was clipped by 2 bases and J by 2 bases, with 13 bases between them. This CDR3 is 16 amino acids long. Germline assignment: CDR1 SGHTA and CDR2 FQGTGA. CDR3 in DNA: TGTGCCAGCAGCTTACAGGGGCACTCGACTGGAAACACCATATATTTT. Its protein product is CASSLQGHSTGNTIYF.

The chain is built from TRBV6-1 and TRBJ1-5; D gene ambiguous. CDR1 MNHNS and CDR2 SASEGT come from the germline V gene. This CDR3 is 14 amino acids long. Trimming shortened V by 4 bases and J by 0 bases, and 7 bases separated the two germline ends. The CDR3 DNA reads TGTGCCAGCAGTGCGCGGTTTAGCAATCAGCCCCAGCATTTT. This encodes CASSARFSNQPQHF.

V is TRBV7-9 and J is TRBJ1-1; tentatively, D is TRBD1 (5 bases). The CDR3 totals 13 residues. The germline gives CDR1 SEHNR, CDR2 FQNEAQ (reference sequence). V was pared by 6 bases and J by 6 bases, with 14 bases between. DNA of the CDR3: TGTGCCAGCAGGCGTGAGGGGATGGCTGAAGCTTTCTTT. Amino acids: CASRREGMAEAFF.

This clonotype was observed at least ten times. The rearrangement links TRBV28 to TRBJ2-7, with TRBD2 matching 12 bases. This CDR3 has 15 amino acids. J gave up 3 bases and V 8 bases, and 8 bases lay outside the gene matches. Germline V gene lookup returns CDR1 MDHEN and CDR2 SYDVKM. CDR3 region: CASRPWTSGNYEQYF. DNA of the CDR3: TGTGCCAGCCGACCTTGGACTAGCGGGAACTACGAGCAGTACTTC.

The V gene is TRBV19, the J gene TRBJ2-1; possible D gene TRBD2, 6 bases. Germline CDR1 and CDR2: LNHDA and SQIVND (reference sequence). V lost 5 bases to trimming and J lost 5 bases, with 13 bases between them. The CDR3 extends over 14 amino acids. In DNA form, the CDR3 reads TGTGCCAGTAGTCCCCGGGACTCGGACAATGAGCAGTTCTTC. It specifies CASSPRDSDNEQFF.

This chain connects TRBV19 to TRBJ2-4; 7 nucleotides match TRBD1. The V segment lost 5 bases and the J segment 0 bases; nucleotides outside the gene matches: 7. Germline assignment: CDR1 LNHDA and CDR2 SQIVND (reference sequence). The CDR3 is made up of 16 amino acids. This CDR3 reads CASSPETGLAKNIQYF. In DNA, the CDR3 is TGTGCCAGTAGTCCCGAGACAGGGTTAGCCAAAAACATTCAGTACTTC.

A few counts support this clonotype. The V call is TRBV24-1, the J call TRBJ1-6; D not resolved. V lost 6 bases, J lost 8 bases, and 10 bases lay in between. Germline CDR1 and CDR2: KGHDR and SFDVKD. CDR3 length: 13 amino acids. The CDR3 is CATSMNSHSPLHF. The CDR3, as DNA: TGTGCCACCAGTATGAACAGTCATTCACCCCTCCACTTT.

There are a few counts of this clonotype. The CDR3 coding sequence is TGTGCCAGCAGTCCCCCGGGACTAGCGAGTCTCCAGAGGGAGACCCAGTACTTC. Translation: CASSPPGLASLQRETQYF. V usage is TRBV4-2 and J usage is TRBJ2-5, with 10 bases lining up with TRBD2. Germline CDR1 and CDR2: LGHNA and YNFKEQ. V gave up 6 bases and J gave up 5 bases; unmatched junction bases: 18. The CDR3 has 18 residues.